Listed below are T cell receptor beta chains from one sample, sequenced in a study of control samples from healthy donors and cancer patients. Data came from immunoSEQ multiplex PCR; TCRdb stores just in-frame clones and leaves some out. The sample includes fewer than 20,000 clones, around four fifths of them seen just once. Sequencing input: PBMCs. All receptors come from a woman in her 70s with lung cancer. The CDR3 runs from the conserved cysteine through the conserved F or W. The D gene is left open where the match is weak. Rows may omit the clone size; those that give it use once, few, many or a size class.

TRBV20-1,few,-,TRBJ2-7,TGCAGTTCCCCCGGGGACTACGAGCAGTACTTC,CSSPGDYEQYF
TRBV11-3,-,-,TRBJ2-5,TGTGCCAGCAGCTTAGGTGGTCAGGGGGGAGAGACCCAGTACTTC,CASSLGGQGGETQYF
TRBV24-1,-,-,TRBJ1-3,TGTGCCACCAGTGGTCCGAAAAACTACTCTGGAAACACCATATATTTT,CATSGPKNYSGNTIYF
TRBV5-1,-,-,TRBJ1-1,TGCGCCAGCAGCATGGATTCCGGGACAATGATGAACACTGAAGCTTTCTTT,CASSMDSGTMMNTEAFF
TRBV5-6,-,TRBD1,TRBJ2-4,TGTGCCAGCAGCTTCTCCGGGACAGCCAACATTCAGTACTTC,CASSFSGTANIQYF
TRBV7-8,-,-,TRBJ1-1,TGTGCCAGCAGCTCCAGGGGAAGGGCGGTCGGCACTGAAGCTTTCTTT,CASSSRGRAVGTEAFF
TRBV25-1,-,TRBD2,TRBJ2-1,TGTGCCAGCAGTGATCGGGGGGATGAGCAGTTCTTC,CASSDRGDEQFF
TRBV19,few,TRBD1,TRBJ1-1,TGTGCCAGTATAGAGTCCGGGACAGGGAAGAACACTGAAGCTTTCTTT,CASIESGTGKNTEAFF
TRBV29-1,few,-,TRBJ2-1,TGCAGCGTTGGGGATAGCGGCAGCTCCTACAATGAGCAGTTCTTC,CSVGDSGSSYNEQFF
TRBV7-9,-,TRBD2,TRBJ2-1,TGTGCCAGCAGCTTCAGCTCGGGACTAGCGGGACTGGGGGAGCAGTTCTTC,CASSFSSGLAGLGEQFF
TRBV6-5,-,TRBD2,TRBJ2-7,TGTGCCAGCAGGACCGGGACTACCGTGACCTACGAGCAGTACTTC,CASRTGTTVTYEQYF
TRBV11-1,-,-,TRBJ2-6,TGTGCCAGCAGGGGGATAGGCTCTGGGGCCAACGTCCTGACTTTC,CASRGIGSGANVLTF
TRBV5-1,-,TRBD1,TRBJ1-1,TGCGCCAGCAGCCCAGCCAGGACAGGGGAGGACACTGAAGCTTTCTTT,CASSPARTGEDTEAFF
TRBV29-1,-,-,TRBJ2-2,TGCAGCGTTGAAGGGATTCCGGGAAGGCCGAACACCGGGGAGCTGTTTTTT,CSVEGIPGRPNTGELFF
TRBV5-1,-,TRBD2,TRBJ2-7,TGCGCCAGCGCCTTACTAGCGGGAGGGCCCTACGAGCAGTACTTC,CASALLAGGPYEQYF
TRBV27,few,-,TRBJ2-3,TGTGCCAGCAGTCCCGGAGCAGATACGCAGTATTTT,CASSPGADTQYF
TRBV15,hyperexpanded,TRBD1,TRBJ1-4,TGTGCCACCAGCAGACTCGACAGGGTTGATGAAAAACTGTTTTTT,CATSRLDRVDEKLFF
TRBV7-7,-,-,TRBJ2-3,TGTGCTAGCAGCTCGGAAGTAGCAGCTGCGCAGTATTTT,CASSSEVAAAQYF
TRBV7-8,-,TRBD1,TRBJ1-4,TGTGCCAGCAGCTCGGACAGGGGGCTAGAAAAACTGTTTTTT,CASSSDRGLEKLFF
TRBV18,-,TRBD1,TRBJ1-5,TGTGCCAGCTCACCACGGCTCCTGGGACAGGGGAACAATCAGCCCCAGCATTTT,CASSPRLLGQGNNQPQHF
TRBV6-2/TRBV6-3,-,TRBD1,TRBJ2-1,TGTGCCAGCAGTTACCCGGGACAGGGTGCCTACAATGAGCAGTTCTTC,CASSYPGQGAYNEQFF
TRBV7-2,-,TRBD1,TRBJ1-1,TGTGCCAGCAGCTCTCGGGACAGGGGACGAGAAGCTTTCTTT,CASSSRDRGREAFF
TRBV9,once,-,TRBJ2-6,TGTGCCAGCAGCATCCGAGGGGCTGGGGCCAACGTCCTGACTTTC,CASSIRGAGANVLTF
TRBV5-1,-,TRBD1,TRBJ2-7,TGCGCCAGCAGCCTGACAGGGGGTGGGTACGAGCAGTACTTC,CASSLTGGGYEQYF
TRBV11-3,-,-,TRBJ2-1,TGTGCCAGCAGCCTCCGGACCTGGCCCCCCTCTGACAATGAGCAGTTCTTC,CASSLRTWPPSDNEQFF
TRBV28,-,-,TRBJ1-4,TGTGCCAGCAGGTCGGGGGGTAACGAAAAACTGTTTTTT,CASRSGGNEKLFF
TRBV7-2,-,TRBD2,TRBJ2-5,TGTGCCAGCAGGTCCCGCGGGGGGGGAGGAGAGACCCAGTACTTC,CASRSRGGGGETQYF
TRBV27,once,TRBD2,TRBJ2-2,TGTGCCAGCAGTGACACCGACCGACTAGCGGGAGCCGGGGAGCTGTTTTTT,CASSDTDRLAGAGELFF
TRBV5-6,-,TRBD1,TRBJ1-2,TGTGCCAGCAGCTCCTTAGTGACAGGGGTTAACTATGGCTACACCTTC,CASSSLVTGVNYGYTF
TRBV7-2,once,TRBD2,TRBJ2-2,TGTGCCAGCAGCTTCCCCGGACTAGCGGGGTTGAACACCGGGGAGCTGTTTTTT,CASSFPGLAGLNTGELFF
TRBV19,-,-,TRBJ1-3,TGTGCCAGTAGTATAGAGGTGACAACAGGGCGGCTTCGAAACACCATATATTTT,CASSIEVTTGRLRNTIYF
TRBV7-2,once,-,TRBJ2-1,TGTGCCAGCAGCTTAGCCGAGGAGGTAGCGGCCTTCCGGGATGAGCAGTTCTTC,CASSLAEEVAAFRDEQFF
TRBV5-4,-,TRBD1,TRBJ1-4,TGTGCCAGCAGCTCAGGGGGTACTAATGAAAAACTGTTTTTT,CASSSGGTNEKLFF
TRBV19,few,TRBD2,TRBJ2-1,TGTGCCAGTAGTATGACTAGCGGGAGTTTGAATGAGCAGTTCTTC,CASSMTSGSLNEQFF